The clone carrying this T cell receptor beta chain has a handful of counts. This specimen includes other DNA sequences encoding the same CDR3. Germline CDR1 and CDR2: SGHTA and FQGTGA. V lost 1 base and J lost 2; bases outside the gene matches: 6. The CDR3 totals 17 residues. This record belongs to a study of blood T cell repertoires in COVID-19. Sequencing used immunoSEQ multiplex PCR; TCRdb keeps in-frame clones, though not all of them. The table lists about 200,000 clones, 80% to 95% of them singletons. V usage is TRBV7-3 and J usage is TRBJ2-3; TRBD2 agrees at 10 bases. The origin of this receptor is a man aged 45-60 years with acute or convalescent COVID-19. Source material: peripheral blood. The CDR3, as DNA: TGTGCCAGCAGCTTAAAGGGTAGCGGGGGGCACACAGATACGCAGTATTTT. Translating it yields CASSLKGSGGHTDTQYF. The full variable domain, completed using reference TRBV7-3 and TRBJ2-3, is GAGVSQTPSNKVTEKGKYVELRCDPISGHTALYWYRQSLGQGPEFLIYFQGTGAADDSGLPNDRFFAVRPEGSVSTLKIQRTERGDSAVYLCASSLKGSGGHTDTQYFGPGTRLTVL.